The rows below give T cell receptor beta chains drawn from one sample of a study of blood T cell repertoires in COVID-19. Here immunoSEQ multiplex PCR was the method, and the copy in TCRdb shows in-frame clones only, minus some. The table shows about 210,000 clones, with about 91% occurring only once. The sequenced sample consisted of peripheral blood. The receptors shown here come from a man aged 30-40 years with acute or convalescent COVID-19. Both conserved end residues are trimmed from each CDR3. D genes are given only for firm matches.

d_gene	v_gene	j_gene	CDR3aa
TRBD2	TRBV6-5	TRBJ2-3	ASSSPLGGGTDTQY
-	TRBV2	TRBJ2-7	ASSATAGGEQY
TRBD1	TRBV7-9	TRBJ1-1	ASSTGTGLDTEAF
-	TRBV5-6	TRBJ1-3	ASSLPGHNSGNTIY
-	TRBV14	TRBJ2-1	ASSLMGRSSANEQF
TRBD2	TRBV7-2	TRBJ2-1	ASSLSSGRAPEQF
TRBD1	TRBV29-1	TRBJ1-3	SVDRYRGSGNTIY
TRBD1	TRBV23-1	TRBJ2-7	ASSEVGQAVSYEQY
TRBD2	TRBV6-5	TRBJ2-1	ASSYHTSGRAREQF
-	TRBV11-3	TRBJ2-7	ASSLGGGLSQEQY
-	TRBV2	TRBJ1-1	ASRVRENTEAF
TRBD2	TRBV28	TRBJ2-2	ASRPGLAGGTGELF
TRBD1	TRBV27	TRBJ1-5	ASSFSGTGNQPQH
TRBD1	TRBV9	TRBJ2-5	ASSQPTGTGGETQY
-	TRBV4-1	TRBJ1-5	ASSHLYKGGNQPQH
-	TRBV18	TRBJ2-2	ASSPAWPGELF
-	TRBV28	TRBJ1-3	ASTLGQVDTIY
TRBD1	TRBV27	TRBJ2-4	ASSPRTGEIQY
-	TRBV2	TRBJ2-3	ASSEVASTDTQY
-	TRBV2	TRBJ1-4	ASRGHGTNEKLF
TRBD1	TRBV4-1	TRBJ1-2	ASSHGGQAYRGYT
TRBD1	TRBV6-1	TRBJ2-3	ASSAPGTARTSTDTQY
-	TRBV25-1	TRBJ2-3	ASNTRTGGTDTQY
TRBD2	TRBV11-3	TRBJ2-7	ASSRGLAGTDEQY
-	TRBV7-2	TRBJ2-3	ASSPTPLSTDTQY
TRBD1	TRBV5-6	TRBJ1-2	ASRDWTIRGNGYT
-	TRBV7-9	TRBJ1-1	ASSLSGSDEAF
TRBD2	TRBV9	TRBJ2-3	ASSVEAGVSTDTQY